This TCR beta chain was identified during a study of response to subunit inactivated influenza vaccine. Germline CDR1 and CDR2: DFQATT and SNEGSKA (reference sequence). The CDR3 length is 12 residues. Trimming left V 0 bases short and J 11 bases short, with 11 bases between. TCRdb re-analysed the RT-PCR reads in MiXCR, keeping a single row per CDR3 protein. Here the sample spans around 580,000 distinct CDR3 sequences, 12% to 15% being singletons. Only a few counts were recorded for this clonotype. The TCR sequence derives from a man aged 45-65 years who received an inactivated influenza vaccine. This sample comprised PBMCs from blood, obtained about 12 days after vaccination. J is TRBJ1-5 and V is TRBV20-1, with D uncertain. CDR3 DNA sequence: TGCAGTGCTAGAGACAACGGGAACGCCCAGCATTTT. Amino acid sequence: CSARDNGNAQHF.